The present entry profiles one TCR beta chain with its context. What it recognizes is unknown. PCR amplification relied on 60 Vbeta primers (plus 13 Jbeta primers). Sequencing was performed with immunoSEQ multiplex PCR; in TCRdb, only in-frame clones are kept and a portion is missing. The data hold some 190,000 clones, with more than 60% observed a single time. The CDR3 sequence is 13 residues long. Germline V lookup: CDR1 SNHLY, CDR2 FYNNEI. V lost 6 bases and J 5 bases, leaving 14 bases between the germline ends. This record comes from a study of cytomegalovirus exposure and HLA in healthy donors. Study-wide results and limits: A link between a missense DCLRE1C variant and TCR beta V- and J-gene trimming emerged from a later analysis. Follow-up analysis seemed to connect common viral pathogens with several of the most significant clusters identified. In terms of immune exposure information, only CMV serostatus was available. Of the V segments, some could not be distinguished, including TRBV6-2 and TRBV6-3, and were excluded.

V usage is TRBV2 and J usage is TRBJ2-7; perhaps TRBD1 as D (6 bases). The sequence derives from a young man in good health and CMV-seronegative. Specimen: PBMCs. Written as DNA, the CDR3 is TGTGCCAGCAGCGCAACAGGGCTCAACGAGCAGTACTTC. Encoded protein: CASSATGLNEQYF.